The 17 T cell receptor beta chains reported below all come from one sample, sequenced in a study of radiotherapy plus CTLA-4 blockade in lung cancer. Data came from immunoSEQ multiplex PCR; TCRdb stores just in-frame clones and leaves some out. The sample has about 120,000 clones; approximately 90% are singletons. Here the sequenced sample was peripheral blood, taken from a patient treated with radiotherapy plus ipilimumab. Receptors were obtained from a human donor with non-small cell lung cancer that progressed on radiotherapy plus ipilimumab.

The J gene is TRBJ2-2, the V gene TRBV4-1; D might be TRBD2 (6 bases). The length of the CDR3 is 17 residues. V was shortened by 0 bases and J by 2 bases, with 13 bases between the two germline ends. Germline V gene lookup returns CDR1 MGHRA and CDR2 YSYEKL. CDR3 nucleotide sequence: TGCGCCAGCAGCCAAGATCGTAGTAGCGGCAACACCGGGGAGCTGTTTTTT. Translating it yields CASSQDRSSGNTGELFF.

The chain couples TRBV6-5 to TRBJ2-7, with 11 positions matching TRBD2. Per germline, CDR1 MNHEY and CDR2 SVGAGI. The CDR3 sequence is 16 residues long. V was pared by 2 bases and J by 3 bases, with 6 bases of the junction left unmatched. CDR3 DNA sequence: TGTGCCAGCAGTTACGGGGCTAGCGGGAGGATCTACGAGCAGTACTTC. It encodes CASSYGASGRIYEQYF.

The chain carries TRBV6-5 and TRBJ2-7, with 8 nucleotides matching TRBD1. From germline, CDR1 is MNHEY and CDR2 SVGAGI. The length of the CDR3 is 14 residues. The junction had 7 bases not matched to a gene; V was cut back by 7 bases and J by 2 bases. For the CDR3, the DNA is TGTGCCAGCACCCTAGGACAGGGTACCTACGAGCAGTACTTC. Its protein is CASTLGQGTYEQYF.

The rearrangement uses TRBV10-3 and TRBJ2-7; 10 bases align to TRBD1. Trimming cost V 2 bases and J 1 base; bases outside gene matches: 2. Germline loops: CDR1 ENHRY, CDR2 SYGVKD. The CDR3 contains 15 residues. The CDR3: CAISEGTGESYEQYF. The CDR3 DNA reads as TGTGCCATCAGTGAGGGGACAGGGGAGTCCTACGAGCAGTACTTC.

The chain uses TRBV25-1 and TRBJ2-2, with TRBD2 as a possible D gene (6 bases). V lost 8 bases to trimming and J lost 5 bases, with 15 bases between them. The CDR3 is made up of 14 amino acids. Germline V gene sequence: CDR1 MGHDK, CDR2 SYGVNS. The CDR3 DNA reads as TGTGCCAGCGGACCCCCGGGGGTGACCGGGGAGCTGTTTTTT. It specifies CASGPPGVTGELFF.

The chain couples TRBV27 to TRBJ2-7; TRBD2 is a possible D gene (6 bases). The CDR3 length is 12 residues. Trimming removed 9 bases at V and 6 bases at J, with 15 bases between. CDR1 is MNHEY, CDR2 SMNVEV, per germline (reference sequence). As DNA, the CDR3 is TGTGCCAGTCATGATAAGGGAGGCGAGCAGTACTTC. As protein: CASHDKGGEQYF.

This chain links TRBV2 with TRBJ2-3, with no clear D. Per germline, CDR1 SNHLY and CDR2 FYNNEI. This CDR3 region has 12 residues. V dropped 0 bases and J dropped 11 bases, with 9 bases sitting between them. CDR3 bases: TGTGCCAGCAGTGAAGCGCGAAAGGGGCAGTATTTT. Translating gives CASSEARKGQYF.

This clone was counted only a few times. A far larger clone is just one base off, so this is likely a read error. The chain couples TRBV4-2 to TRBJ1-2; D might be TRBD1 (6 bases). CDR1 and CDR2 (germline): LGHNA, YNFKEQ. V was pared by 4 bases and J by 6 bases, with 9 bases between. This CDR3 spans 12 amino acids. CDR3 DNA: TGTGCCAGCAGCCCCAAGGGGGATGGCTACACCTTC. Its protein is CASSPKGDGYTF.

A few counts support this clone. The CDR3 nucleotides read TGTGCCAGCAGCAGTGGAAGGGACAGGGTGCCCTACGAGCAGTACTTC. It codes for CASSSGRDRVPYEQYF. This chain links TRBV9 with TRBJ2-7, with 9 positions matching TRBD1. After removal of 4 bases from V and 2 bases from J, the junction contained 10 bases not matched to a gene. The CDR3 extends over 16 amino acids. Germline V gene data show CDR1 as SGDLS and CDR2 as YYNGEE.

This chain joins TRBV9 and TRBJ2-2, with 8 bases aligning to TRBD2. Per germline, CDR1 SGDLS and CDR2 YYNGEE. The CDR3 runs to 17 residues. Trimming removed 4 bases from V and 0 bases from J; junction bases left unmatched: 8. Here the CDR3 reads CASSFRAGGSNTGELFF. Here the CDR3 DNA reads TGTGCCAGCAGCTTCCGTGCGGGAGGATCGAACACCGGGGAGCTGTTTTTT.

This sequence joins TRBV2 and TRBJ2-1; D unclear. Trimming removed 8 bases at V and 0 bases at J, with 11 bases between. From germline, CDR1 is SNHLY and CDR2 FYNNEI. The CDR3 is 14 amino acids. The CDR3 region has the DNA TGTGCCAGCGCCAGGCTTACCTCCTACAATGAGCAGTTCTTC. This codes for CASARLTSYNEQFF.

V gene TRBV19 combines with J gene TRBJ2-7; D remains unclear. CDR1 is LNHDA and CDR2 is SQIVND in the germline V gene (reference sequence). The CDR3 spans 15 residues. V lost 8 bases and J lost 4, with 21 bases in between. For the CDR3, the DNA is TGTGCCAGTTCTCCCCAGGCAGCTACCGGGTACGAGCAGTACTTC. This sequence encodes CASSPQAATGYEQYF.

The chain carries TRBV14 and TRBJ1-1, with D unresolved. This CDR3 spans 12 amino acids. Germline CDR1 and CDR2: SGHDN and FVKESK. The V and J ends lost 5 bases and 1 base respectively, with 5 bases between them. As DNA, the CDR3 is TGTGCCAGCAGCTACAGGAACACTGAAGCTTTCTTT. It codes for CASSYRNTEAFF. Drawing the rest from reference TRBV14 and TRBJ1-1, the complete variable domain is EAGVTQFPSHSVIEKGQTVTLRCDPISGHDNLYWYRRVMGKEIKFLLHFVKESKQDESGMPNNRFLAERTGGTYSTLKVQPAELEDSGVYFCASSYRNTEAFFGQGTRLTVV.

The V and J genes are TRBV7-3 and TRBJ2-7; no clear D gene. The CDR3 has 10 amino acids. V was clipped by 5 bases and J by 9 bases, with 8 bases between them. From germline, CDR1 is SGHTA and CDR2 FQGTGA. The CDR3 nucleotides read TGTGCCAGCAGCCCCCCCAGGCAGTACTTC. Its protein product is CASSPPRQYF.

The chain is built from TRBV10-3 and TRBJ2-5, with D hard to call. Trimming stripped 6 bases from V and 1 base from J, with 6 bases between. Germline CDR1 ENHRY, CDR2 SYGVKD. CDR3 length: 12 amino acids. The DNA of the CDR3 is TGTGCCATCAGCGAGGCCCAAGAGACCCAGTACTTC. This translates into CAISEAQETQYF.

The rearrangement joins TRBV9 to TRBJ2-3; TRBD2 might be the D (6 bases). V was cut by 0 bases and J by 4 bases, with 12 bases left in between. The V gene's germline CDR1 is SGDLS and CDR2 YYNGEE. The CDR3 is made up of 15 amino acids. In nucleotides, the CDR3 is TGTGCCAGCAGCGTAGGGGGAGGTAGGGCAGATACGCAGTATTTT. It yields the protein CASSVGGGRADTQYF.

CDR3 bases: TGTGCCAGCAGTTATCAAAACTCTGGAAACACCATATATTTT. This sequence encodes CASSYQNSGNTIYF. The V gene is TRBV6-5, the J gene TRBJ1-3; D gene ambiguous. The CDR3 is 14 amino acids. Looked up from germline, CDR1 is MNHEY and CDR2 is SVGAGI. Trimming took off 3 bases at V and 0 bases at J, with 6 bases between the two ends.